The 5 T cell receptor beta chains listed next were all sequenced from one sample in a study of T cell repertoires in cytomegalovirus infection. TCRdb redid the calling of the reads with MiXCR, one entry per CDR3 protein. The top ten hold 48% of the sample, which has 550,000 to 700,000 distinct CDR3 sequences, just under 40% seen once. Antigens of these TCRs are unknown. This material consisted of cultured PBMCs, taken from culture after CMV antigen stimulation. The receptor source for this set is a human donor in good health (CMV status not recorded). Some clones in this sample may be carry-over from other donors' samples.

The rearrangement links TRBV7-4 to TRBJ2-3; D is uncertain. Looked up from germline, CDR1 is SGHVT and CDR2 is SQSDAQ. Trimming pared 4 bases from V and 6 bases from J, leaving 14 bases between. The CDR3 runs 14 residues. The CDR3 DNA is TGTGCCAGCAGCTCCACTCTCAGCCCGGATACGCAGTATTTT. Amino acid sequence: CASSSTLSPDTQYF.

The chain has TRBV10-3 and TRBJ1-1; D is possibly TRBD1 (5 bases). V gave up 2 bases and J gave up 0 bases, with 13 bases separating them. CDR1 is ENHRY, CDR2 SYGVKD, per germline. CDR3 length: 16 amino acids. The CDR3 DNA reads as TGTGCCATCAGTGAGCCGGGGGTGGCCATGAACACTGAAGCTTTCTTT. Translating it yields CAISEPGVAMNTEAFF.

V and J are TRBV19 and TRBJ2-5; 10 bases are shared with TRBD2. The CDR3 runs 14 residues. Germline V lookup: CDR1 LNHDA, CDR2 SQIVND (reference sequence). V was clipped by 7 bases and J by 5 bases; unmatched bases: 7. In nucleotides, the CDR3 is TGTGCCAGTACTAAGCGGGAGGGCGCGGAGACCCAGTACTTC. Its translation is CASTKREGAETQYF.

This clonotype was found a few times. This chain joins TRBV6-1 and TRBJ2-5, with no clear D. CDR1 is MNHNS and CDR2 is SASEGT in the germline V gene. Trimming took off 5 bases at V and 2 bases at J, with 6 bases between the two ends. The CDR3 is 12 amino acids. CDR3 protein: CASSWKQETQYF. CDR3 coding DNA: TGTGCCAGCAGTTGGAAGCAAGAGACCCAGTACTTC.

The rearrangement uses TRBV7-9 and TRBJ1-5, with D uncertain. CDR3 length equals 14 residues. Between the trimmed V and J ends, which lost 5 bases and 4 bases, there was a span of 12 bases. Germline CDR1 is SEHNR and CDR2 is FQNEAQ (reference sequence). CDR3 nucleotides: TGTGCCAGCAGCAGCTCAGAGGGAAATCAGCCCCAGCATTTT. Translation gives CASSSSEGNQPQHF.